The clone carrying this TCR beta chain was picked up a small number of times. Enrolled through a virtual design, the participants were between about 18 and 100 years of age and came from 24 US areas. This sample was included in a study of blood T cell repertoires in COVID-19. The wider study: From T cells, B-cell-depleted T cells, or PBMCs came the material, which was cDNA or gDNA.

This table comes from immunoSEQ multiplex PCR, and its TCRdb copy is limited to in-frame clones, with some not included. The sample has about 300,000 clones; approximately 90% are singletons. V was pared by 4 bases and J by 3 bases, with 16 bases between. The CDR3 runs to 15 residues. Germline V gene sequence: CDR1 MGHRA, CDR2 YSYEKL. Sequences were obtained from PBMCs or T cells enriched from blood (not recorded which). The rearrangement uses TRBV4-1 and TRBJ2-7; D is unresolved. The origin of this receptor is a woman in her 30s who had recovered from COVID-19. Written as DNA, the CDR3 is TGCGCCAGCAGCCGGCAAAGCGCCCCGGGCTACGAGCAGTACTTC. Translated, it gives CASSRQSAPGYEQYF.